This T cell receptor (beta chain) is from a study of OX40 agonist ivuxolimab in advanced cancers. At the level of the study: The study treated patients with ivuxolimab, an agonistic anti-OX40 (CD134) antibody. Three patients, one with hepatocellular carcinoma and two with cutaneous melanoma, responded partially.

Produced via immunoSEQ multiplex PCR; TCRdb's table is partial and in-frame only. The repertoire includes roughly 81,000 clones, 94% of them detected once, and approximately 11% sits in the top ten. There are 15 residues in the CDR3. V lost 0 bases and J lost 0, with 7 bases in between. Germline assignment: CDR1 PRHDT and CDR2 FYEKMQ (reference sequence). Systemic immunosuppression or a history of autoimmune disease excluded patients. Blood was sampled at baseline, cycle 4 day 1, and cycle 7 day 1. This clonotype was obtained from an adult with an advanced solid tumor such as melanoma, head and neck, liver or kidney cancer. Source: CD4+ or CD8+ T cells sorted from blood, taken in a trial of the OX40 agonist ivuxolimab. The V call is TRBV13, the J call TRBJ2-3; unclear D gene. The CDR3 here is CASSLGLGSTDTQYF. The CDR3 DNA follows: TGTGCCAGCAGCTTAGGCCTCGGGAGCACAGATACGCAGTATTTT.